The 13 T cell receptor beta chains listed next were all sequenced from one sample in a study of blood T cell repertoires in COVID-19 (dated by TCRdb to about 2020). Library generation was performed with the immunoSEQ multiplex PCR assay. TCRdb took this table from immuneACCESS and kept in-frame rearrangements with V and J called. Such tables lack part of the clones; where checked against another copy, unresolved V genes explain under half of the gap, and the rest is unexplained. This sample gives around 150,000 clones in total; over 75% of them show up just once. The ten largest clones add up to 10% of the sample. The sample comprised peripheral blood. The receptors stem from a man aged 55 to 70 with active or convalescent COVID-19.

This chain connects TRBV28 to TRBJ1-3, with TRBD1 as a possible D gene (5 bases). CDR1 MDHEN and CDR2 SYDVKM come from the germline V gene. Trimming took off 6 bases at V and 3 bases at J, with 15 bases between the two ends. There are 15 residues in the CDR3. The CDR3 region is CASSLGGVDGNTIYF. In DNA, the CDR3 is TGTGCCAGCAGCCTCGGAGGGGTGGATGGAAACACCATATATTTT.

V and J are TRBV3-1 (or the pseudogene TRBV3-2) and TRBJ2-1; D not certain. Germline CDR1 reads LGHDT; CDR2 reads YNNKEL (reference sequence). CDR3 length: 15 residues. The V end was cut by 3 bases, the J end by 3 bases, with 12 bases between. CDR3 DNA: TGTGCCAGCAGCCACCGTACTGATAACTACAATGAGCAGTTCTTC. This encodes CASSHRTDNYNEQFF.

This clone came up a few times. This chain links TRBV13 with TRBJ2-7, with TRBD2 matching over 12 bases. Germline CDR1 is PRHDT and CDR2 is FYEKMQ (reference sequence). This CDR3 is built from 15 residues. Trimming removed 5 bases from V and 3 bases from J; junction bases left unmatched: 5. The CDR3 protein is CASSPRLAGDYEQYF. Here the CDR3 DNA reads TGTGCCAGCAGCCCGAGACTAGCGGGAGACTACGAGCAGTACTTC.

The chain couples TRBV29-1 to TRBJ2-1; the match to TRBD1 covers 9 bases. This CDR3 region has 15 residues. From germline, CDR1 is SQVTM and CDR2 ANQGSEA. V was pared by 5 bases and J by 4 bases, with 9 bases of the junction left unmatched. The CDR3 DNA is TGCAGCGTTTTACCGGGACAGGGAATATACAATGAGCAGTTCTTC. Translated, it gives CSVLPGQGIYNEQFF.

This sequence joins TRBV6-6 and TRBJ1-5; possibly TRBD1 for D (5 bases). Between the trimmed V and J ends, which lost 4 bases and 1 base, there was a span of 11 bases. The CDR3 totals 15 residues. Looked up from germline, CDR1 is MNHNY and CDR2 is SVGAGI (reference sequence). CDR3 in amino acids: CASSWGGGSNQPQHF. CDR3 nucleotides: TGTGCCAGCAGTTGGGGGGGTGGGAGCAATCAGCCCCAGCATTTT.

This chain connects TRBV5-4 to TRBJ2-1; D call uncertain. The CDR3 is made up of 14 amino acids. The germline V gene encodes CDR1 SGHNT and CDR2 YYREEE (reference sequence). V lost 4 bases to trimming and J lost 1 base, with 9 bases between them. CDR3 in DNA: TGTGCCAGCAGCATTCCCGGGTCCTACAATGAGCAGTTCTTC. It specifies CASSIPGSYNEQFF.

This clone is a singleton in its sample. This chain's CDR3 is CASRRAGSGYTF. The CDR3 coding sequence is TGTGCCAGCAGGAGGGCCGGCAGTGGCTACACCTTC. The V gene is TRBV12-3 or TRBV12-4, the J gene TRBJ1-2; unclear D gene. The CDR3 sequence is 12 residues long. V lost 6 bases to trimming and J lost 7 bases, with 12 bases between them.

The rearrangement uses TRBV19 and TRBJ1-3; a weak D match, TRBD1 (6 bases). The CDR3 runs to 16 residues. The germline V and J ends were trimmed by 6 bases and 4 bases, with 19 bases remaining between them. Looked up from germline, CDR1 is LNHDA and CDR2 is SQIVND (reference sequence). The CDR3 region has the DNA TGTGCCAGTAGATCCTTCAGGGGAACTACGGGAAACACCATATATTTT. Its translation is CASRSFRGTTGNTIYF.

Written as DNA, the CDR3 is TGCGCCAGCAGCTTGGGACTAGCGGGAGTATCGGATACGCAGTATTTT. Protein: CASSLGLAGVSDTQYF. This chain connects TRBV5-1 to TRBJ2-3; 12 bases fit TRBD2. The CDR3 is made up of 16 amino acids. Looked up from germline, CDR1 is SGHRS and CDR2 is YFSETQ. The V and J ends lost 0 bases and 6 bases, in that order; junction bases with no gene match: 5.

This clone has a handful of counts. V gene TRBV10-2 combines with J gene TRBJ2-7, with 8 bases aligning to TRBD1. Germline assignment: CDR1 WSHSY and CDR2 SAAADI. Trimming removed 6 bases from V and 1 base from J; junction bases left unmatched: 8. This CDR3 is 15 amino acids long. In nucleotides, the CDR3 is TGCGCCAGCAGGGACCAGGGGGCTTTTTCCTACGAGCAGTACTTC. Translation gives CASRDQGAFSYEQYF.

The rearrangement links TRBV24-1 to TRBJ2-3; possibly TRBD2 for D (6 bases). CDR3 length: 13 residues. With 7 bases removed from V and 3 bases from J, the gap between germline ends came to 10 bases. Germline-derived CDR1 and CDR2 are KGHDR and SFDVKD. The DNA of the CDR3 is TGTGCCACCAGGACCGGAGGGACAGATACGCAGTATTTT. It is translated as CATRTGGTDTQYF.

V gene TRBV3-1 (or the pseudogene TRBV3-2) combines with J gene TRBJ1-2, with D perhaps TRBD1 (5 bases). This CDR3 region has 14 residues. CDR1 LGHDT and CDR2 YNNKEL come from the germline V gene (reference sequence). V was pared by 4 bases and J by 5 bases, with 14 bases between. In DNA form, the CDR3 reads TGTGCCAGCAGCCCAGGCGGGGGGGGATATGGCTACACCTTC. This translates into CASSPGGGGYGYTF.

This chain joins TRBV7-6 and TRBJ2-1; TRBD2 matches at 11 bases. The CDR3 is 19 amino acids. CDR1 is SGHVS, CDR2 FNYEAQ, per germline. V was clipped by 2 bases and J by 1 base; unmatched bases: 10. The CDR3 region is CASSLLAGGREPSYNEQFF. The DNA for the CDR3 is TGTGCCAGCAGCTTACTAGCGGGAGGCCGCGAACCATCCTACAATGAGCAGTTCTTC.